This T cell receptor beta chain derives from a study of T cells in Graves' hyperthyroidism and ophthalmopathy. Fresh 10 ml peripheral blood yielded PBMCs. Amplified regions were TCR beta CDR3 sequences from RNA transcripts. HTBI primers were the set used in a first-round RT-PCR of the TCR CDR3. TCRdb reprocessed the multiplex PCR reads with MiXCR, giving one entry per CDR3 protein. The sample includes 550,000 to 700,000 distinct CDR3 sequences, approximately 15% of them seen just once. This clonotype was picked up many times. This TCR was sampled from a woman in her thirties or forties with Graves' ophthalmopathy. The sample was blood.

DNA of the CDR3: TGTGCCAGCAGTTACTCGTCCGGGCTTGAAGCTTTCTTT. This sequence encodes CASSYSSGLEAFF. This chain connects TRBV6-5 to TRBJ1-1; D is uncertain. Germline CDR1 MNHEY, CDR2 SVGAGI. CDR3 length: 13 amino acids. V was pared by 0 bases and J by 7 bases, with 9 bases between.